This paragraph covers one T cell receptor beta chain sequence. Its antigen is as yet unknown. This sample was taken from a study of beta chain features in type 1 diabetes. Study summary: Summed over all samples, the examined sorted cells came to more than 85 million. Points from the study as a whole: All four CD4+ subsets of Type 1 diabetes patients contained TCRB CDR3s that were moderately but significantly shorter.

The V and J ends lost 1 base and 8 bases respectively, with 9 bases between them. This CDR3 contains 13 residues. CDR1 LNHNV and CDR2 YYDKDF come from the germline V gene (reference sequence). Each of the CD4+ naive, central memory, regulatory and stem cell-like memory populations was sorted via CD45RO/CCR7/CD25/CD127/CD95/CD27. Every isolated RNA sample was fully reverse transcribed, so sequencing captured expressed TCRB transcripts. Measured with immunoSEQ multiplex PCR; TCRdb has only the in-frame clones, and not every one. The table shows hundreds of thousands of clones, with 17% occurring only once.

The sequence came from a woman aged 18-29 years in good health. J is TRBJ2-1 and V is TRBV15; the D is unclear. Sequencing was done on a sample of naive CD4+ T cells from blood. Written as DNA, the CDR3 is TGTGCCACCAGCAGAGTCCCATTCGATGAGCAGTTCTTC. Amino acids: CATSRVPFDEQFF.